The TCR beta chain under discussion was sequenced for a study of blood T cell repertoires in COVID-19. Study at large: Acute and convalescent COVID-19 specimens originated in the United States, Italy and Spain.

In the study's own analysis: Amplification with reference gene primers provided the estimates of nucleated cell counts. Profiling relied on immunoSEQ multiplex PCR, and the TCRdb table lists in-frame clones only, not all of them. The V and J calls and clone size come from that table; D and trimming were worked out from the DNA. The table lists fewer than 250,000 clones, 84% of them singletons, with 10% to 13% in the top ten. V shed 1 base and J shed 2 bases, with 8 bases lying between them. Germline CDR1 is LGHDT and CDR2 is YNNKEL (reference sequence). The CDR3 covers 14 residues. The source is a woman older than 75 with COVID-19, enrolled during active disease. Sequencing was carried out using peripheral blood. The chain joins TRBV3-1 (or the pseudogene TRBV3-2) to TRBJ1-2; D gene unclear. CDR3 in DNA: TGTGCCAGCAGCCAAGTAACAGTCAACTATGGCTACACCTTC. Residues: CASSQVTVNYGYTF.